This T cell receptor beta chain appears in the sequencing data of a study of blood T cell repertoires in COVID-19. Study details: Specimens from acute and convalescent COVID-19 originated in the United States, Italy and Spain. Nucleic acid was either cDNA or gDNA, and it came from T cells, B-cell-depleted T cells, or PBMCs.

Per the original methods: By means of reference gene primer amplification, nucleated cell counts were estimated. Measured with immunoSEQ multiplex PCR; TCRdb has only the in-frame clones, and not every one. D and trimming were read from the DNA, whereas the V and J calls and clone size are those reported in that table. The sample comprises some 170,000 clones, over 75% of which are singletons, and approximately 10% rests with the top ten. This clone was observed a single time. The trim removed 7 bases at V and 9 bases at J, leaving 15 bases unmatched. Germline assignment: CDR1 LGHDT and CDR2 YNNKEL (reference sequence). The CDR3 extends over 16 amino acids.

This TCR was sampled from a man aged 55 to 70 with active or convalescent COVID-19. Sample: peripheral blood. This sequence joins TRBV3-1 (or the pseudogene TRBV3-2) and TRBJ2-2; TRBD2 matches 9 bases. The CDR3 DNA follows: TGTGCCAGCATCAACGAGGGAGCGGGGGGCCCACGGGAGCTGTTTTTT. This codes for CASINEGAGGPRELFF.